This note documents a single T cell receptor beta chain sequence. Its antigen is as yet unknown. For every subset, genomic DNA was evenly distributed across several immunoSEQ plates. Assay used: immunoSEQ multiplex PCR; TCRdb lists only in-frame clones, some missing. The sample comprises around 2,100,000 clones, about 95% of which are singletons, and 0.95% to 1.5% rests with the top ten. This sample stems from a study of shared clonotypes between healthy human individuals. Notes on the study in general: The generation probabilities recorded for non-shared clonotypes fell below those of clonotypes shared by all four donors.

V lost 0 bases, J lost 8 bases, and 10 bases stayed unmatched. Germline V CDR1 and CDR2: SGDLS, YYNGEE. The CDR3 totals 16 residues. Naive CD8 cells lacked CD45RO and underwent positive selection for CCR7, leaving out terminally differentiated effector memory CD45RA+ cells. The chain combines TRBV9 with TRBJ2-3; 9 bases match TRBD2. The TCR comes from a man aged 18 to 35 in good health. Specimen: naive CD8+ T cells sorted from blood. CDR3 sequence (DNA): TGTGCCAGCAGCGTAGTTGATAGCGGGGGCCCGGCTACGCAGTATTTT. Protein sequence: CASSVVDSGGPATQYF.